The T cell receptor beta chain described here comes from a study of CD8 T cells in ankylosing spondylitis. General study findings and limits: Characteristic, it appeared, of ankylosing spondylitis blood was a TCR beta motif of eight highly homologous variants. The study looked at matched synovial fluid samples from ankylosing spondylitis patients. Disease-linked clones were reported to be significantly enriched there. Peripheral blood samples showed relatively rare disease-linked clones, and these clones were CD8+.

In regard to this clonotype: The antigen is undetermined.

Scientists made TCR beta libraries using quantitative 5'-RACE with molecular barcodes. One entry per CDR3 protein, called by TCRdb with MiXCR from the 5' RACE reads. The sample holds approximately 340,000 distinct CDR3 sequences, approximately 15% seen once. The sequence was obtained from a male donor with ankylosing spondylitis or in good health (not recorded which). Sequenced: blood, either unsorted or a sorted T cell fraction (not recorded which).

The CDR3 sequence: CASSLGGTGSSYEQYF. CDR3 bases: TGCGCCAGCAGCTTGGGAGGGACAGGGAGCTCCTACGAGCAGTACTTC. V is TRBV5-1 and J is TRBJ2-7; 9 bases fit TRBD1. Germline-derived CDR1 and CDR2 are SGHRS and YFSETQ. CDR3 length equals 16 residues. V was clipped by 0 bases and J by 0 bases; unmatched bases: 4.